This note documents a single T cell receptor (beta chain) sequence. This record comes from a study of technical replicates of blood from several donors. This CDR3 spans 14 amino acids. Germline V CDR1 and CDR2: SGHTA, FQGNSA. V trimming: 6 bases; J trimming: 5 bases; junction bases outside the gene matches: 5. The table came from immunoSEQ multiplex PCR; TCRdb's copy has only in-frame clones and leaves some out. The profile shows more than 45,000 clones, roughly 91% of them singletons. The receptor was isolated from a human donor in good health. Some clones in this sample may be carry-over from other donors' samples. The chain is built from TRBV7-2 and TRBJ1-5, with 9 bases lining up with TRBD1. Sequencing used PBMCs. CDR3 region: CASRGQGVDQPQHF. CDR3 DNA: TGTGCCAGCAGGGGACAGGGTGTCGATCAGCCCCAGCATTTT.